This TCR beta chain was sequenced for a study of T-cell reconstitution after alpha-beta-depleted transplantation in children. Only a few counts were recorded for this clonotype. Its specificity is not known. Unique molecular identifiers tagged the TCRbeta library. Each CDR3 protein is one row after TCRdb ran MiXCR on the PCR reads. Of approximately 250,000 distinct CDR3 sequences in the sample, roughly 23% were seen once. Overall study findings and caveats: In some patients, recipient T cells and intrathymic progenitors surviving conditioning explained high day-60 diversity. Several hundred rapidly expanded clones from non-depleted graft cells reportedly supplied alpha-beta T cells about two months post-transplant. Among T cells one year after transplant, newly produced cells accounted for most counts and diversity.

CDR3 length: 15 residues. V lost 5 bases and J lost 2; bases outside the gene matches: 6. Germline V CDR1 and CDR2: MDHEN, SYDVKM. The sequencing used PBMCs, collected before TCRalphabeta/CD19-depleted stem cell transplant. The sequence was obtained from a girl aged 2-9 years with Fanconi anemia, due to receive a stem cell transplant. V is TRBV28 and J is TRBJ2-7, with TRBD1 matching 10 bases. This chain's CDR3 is CASSPRQGATYEQYF. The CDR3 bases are TGTGCCAGCAGTCCCAGACAGGGGGCAACCTACGAGCAGTACTTC.